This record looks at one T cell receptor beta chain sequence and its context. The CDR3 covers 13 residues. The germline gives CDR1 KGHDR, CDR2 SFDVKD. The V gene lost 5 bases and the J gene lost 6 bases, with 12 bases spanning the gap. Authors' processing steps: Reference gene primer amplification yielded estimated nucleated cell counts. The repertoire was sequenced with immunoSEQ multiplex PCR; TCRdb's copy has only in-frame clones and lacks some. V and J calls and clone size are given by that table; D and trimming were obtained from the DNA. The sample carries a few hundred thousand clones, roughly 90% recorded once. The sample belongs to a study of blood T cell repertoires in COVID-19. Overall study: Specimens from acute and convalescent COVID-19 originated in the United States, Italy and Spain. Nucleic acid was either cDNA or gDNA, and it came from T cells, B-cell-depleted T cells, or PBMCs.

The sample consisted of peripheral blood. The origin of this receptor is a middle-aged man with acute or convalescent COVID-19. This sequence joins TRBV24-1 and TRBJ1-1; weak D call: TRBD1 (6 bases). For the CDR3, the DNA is TGTGCCACCAGTGTTGGGGGGGGCTCTGAAGCTTTCTTT. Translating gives CATSVGGGSEAFF.